The 10 T cell receptor beta chains given below trace back to one sample, sequenced in a study of blood T cell repertoires in COVID-19. Produced via immunoSEQ multiplex PCR; TCRdb's table is partial and in-frame only. The sample yields some 160,000 clones, approximately 87% seen once. Input material: peripheral blood. These receptor sequences come from a woman aged 70 to 79 with acute or convalescent COVID-19.

This sequence joins TRBV5-5 and TRBJ1-1, with D perhaps TRBD1 (6 bases). Deletions cut 0 bases from V and 3 bases from J, with 6 bases between. CDR3 size: 13 residues. From germline, CDR1 is SGHKS and CDR2 YYEKEE (reference sequence). CDR3 sequence (DNA): TGTGCCAGCAGCTTGGACAGGGACACTGAAGCTTTCTTT. Its translation is CASSLDRDTEAFF.

The J gene is TRBJ2-3, the V gene TRBV7-9, with D perhaps TRBD2 (5 bases). Germline CDR1 SEHNR, CDR2 FQNEAQ (reference sequence). The CDR3 has 15 amino acids. Trimming left V 0 bases short and J 2 bases short, with 9 bases between. The CDR3 is CASSLADYYTDTQYF. The CDR3 nucleotides are TGTGCCAGCAGCTTAGCTGACTATTACACAGATACGCAGTATTTT.

V is TRBV18 and J is TRBJ2-5; 9 bases are shared with TRBD1. Trimming cost V 4 bases and J 4 bases; bases outside gene matches: 7. From germline, CDR1 is KGHSH and CDR2 LQKENI. The CDR3 has 15 amino acids. The DNA of the CDR3 is TGTGCCAGCTCACTTAGGACAGGGGAAGGAGAGACCCAGTACTTC. The encoded protein is CASSLRTGEGETQYF.

This sequence joins TRBV27 and TRBJ1-1; perhaps TRBD1 as D (5 bases). The CDR3 is 15 residues long. Trimming shortened V by 7 bases and J by 4 bases, and 19 bases separated the two germline ends. CDR1 and CDR2 (germline): MNHEY, SMNVEV (reference sequence). The chain's CDR3 is CASNGEGKMTTEAFF. In DNA form, the CDR3 reads TGTGCCAGCAACGGGGAGGGGAAAATGACCACTGAAGCTTTCTTT.

This rearrangement joins TRBV29-1 to TRBJ2-1; perhaps TRBD1 as D (5 bases). The CDR3 has 12 residues. V was trimmed by 4 bases and J by 4 bases, leaving 8 bases between them. The germline CDR1 and CDR2 sequences are SQVTM and ANQGSEA. In nucleotides, the CDR3 is TGCAGCGTTGGAAACAGGTACAATGAGCAGTTCTTC. Amino acids: CSVGNRYNEQFF.

This clone was observed a few times. This chain links TRBV10-3 with TRBJ2-7; 9 bases map to TRBD1. Germline-derived CDR1 and CDR2 are ENHRY and SYGVKD. Trimming took 10 bases from V and 5 from J; bases not matched to a gene: 3. This CDR3 has 11 residues. CDR3 DNA: TGTGCCACACAGGGGGCAAACGAGCAGTACTTC. This gives the protein CATQGANEQYF.

This chain links TRBV6-2 or TRBV6-3 with TRBJ2-2; maybe TRBD1 (6 bases). CDR1 is MNHEY, CDR2 SVGEGT, per germline. The CDR3 has 13 residues. The V gene lost 4 bases and the J gene lost 6 bases, with 9 bases spanning the gap. This CDR3 reads CASSSRGPGELFF. DNA of the CDR3: TGTGCCAGCAGTTCCAGGGGCCCCGGGGAGCTGTTTTTT.

This clone occurred once. The gene calls are TRBV3-1 (or the pseudogene TRBV3-2) and TRBJ2-1; 8 bases are shared with TRBD1. Germline CDR1 and CDR2: LGHDT and YNNKEL (reference sequence). The CDR3 extends over 15 amino acids. Trimming removed 2 bases from V and 10 bases from J; junction bases left unmatched: 10. CDR3 sequence: CASSQLGQGAGEQFF. As DNA, the CDR3 is TGTGCCAGCAGCCAATTGGGGCAGGGGGCCGGGGAGCAGTTCTTC.

This sequence joins TRBV5-6 and TRBJ2-7, with D unresolved. CDR3 length: 15 residues. Trimming shortened V by 0 bases and J by 9 bases, and 19 bases separated the two germline ends. Germline V CDR1 and CDR2: SGHDT, YYEEEE. The CDR3 reads CASSLGGSLIVGQYF. The CDR3 DNA reads TGTGCCAGCAGCTTGGGCGGTAGCTTAATCGTCGGGCAGTACTTC.

The chain combines TRBV5-1 with TRBJ1-2; weak D call: TRBD1 (5 bases). The CDR3 consists of 15 residues. The V and J ends lost 4 bases and 8 bases respectively, with 21 bases between them. Germline V CDR1 and CDR2: SGHRS, YFSETQ. This chain's CDR3 is CASSPGDSRVQGYTF. Here the CDR3 DNA reads TGCGCCAGCAGCCCGGGGGACTCTAGGGTTCAAGGCTACACCTTC.